The source of this TCR beta chain is a study of blood T cells in healthy people across ages. About the research overall: For every two T cells, template switching captured about one barcoded beta molecule. General study results and limits: Roughly linear declines in TCR beta diversity per million T cells occurred with age. Unsorted PBMCs blocked a conclusive comparison of naive and antigen-experienced cells.

RNA extraction gave at least 5.5 micrograms of total RNA per sample. This CDR3 spans 14 amino acids. Germline loops: CDR1 DFQATT, CDR2 SNEGSKA (reference sequence). The J segment lost 0 bases and the V segment lost 4 bases, leaving 2 bases of the junction unmatched. Sample-barcoded 5' priming and a J-beta primer mix drove a second PCR of about 6 to 12 cycles. TCRdb redid the calling of the 5' RACE reads with MiXCR, one entry per CDR3 protein. Seen here are about 780,000 distinct CDR3 sequences, roughly 46% observed once, and the top ten hold approximately 18%. This clonotype was observed a handful of times. What it recognizes is unknown.

The rearrangement links TRBV20-1 to TRBJ2-1; 8 positions agree with TRBD1. This TCR was sampled from a man older than 75 in good health. The sequencing input was blood. CDR3 loop: CSATDRDSYNEQFF. The CDR3 DNA reads TGCAGTGCTACGGACAGGGACTCCTACAATGAGCAGTTCTTC.